A single TCR beta chain is shown here with its context. Produced via immunoSEQ multiplex PCR; TCRdb's table is partial and in-frame only. The sample has some 120,000 clones; roughly four fifths are singletons. These data come from a study of blood T cell repertoires in COVID-19. At the level of the study: The samples span acute and convalescent COVID-19 from the United States, Italy and Spain. Sources were T cells, B-cell-depleted T cells, or PBMCs; the material itself was cDNA or gDNA.

V gave up 2 bases and J gave up 2 bases; unmatched junction bases: 7. Germline V lookup: CDR1 SGHRS, CDR2 YFSETQ. The CDR3 covers 17 residues. Sequencing was done on a sample of peripheral blood. The chain has TRBV5-1 and TRBJ2-6; 7 bases fit TRBD1. The origin of this receptor is a man aged 25 to 40 with COVID-19, enrolled during active disease. CDR3 DNA: TGCGCCAGCAGCTTACTTATAGACAGGGCTGGGGCCAACGTCCTGACTTTC. Amino acids: CASSLLIDRAGANVLTF. The whole variable domain, filled in from reference TRBV5-1 and TRBJ2-6, reads KAGVTQTPRYLIKTRGQQVTLSCSPISGHRSVSWYQQTPGQGLQFLFEYFSETQRNKGNFPGRFSGRQFSNSRSEMNVSTLELGDSALYLCASSLLIDRAGANVLTFGAGSRLTVL.